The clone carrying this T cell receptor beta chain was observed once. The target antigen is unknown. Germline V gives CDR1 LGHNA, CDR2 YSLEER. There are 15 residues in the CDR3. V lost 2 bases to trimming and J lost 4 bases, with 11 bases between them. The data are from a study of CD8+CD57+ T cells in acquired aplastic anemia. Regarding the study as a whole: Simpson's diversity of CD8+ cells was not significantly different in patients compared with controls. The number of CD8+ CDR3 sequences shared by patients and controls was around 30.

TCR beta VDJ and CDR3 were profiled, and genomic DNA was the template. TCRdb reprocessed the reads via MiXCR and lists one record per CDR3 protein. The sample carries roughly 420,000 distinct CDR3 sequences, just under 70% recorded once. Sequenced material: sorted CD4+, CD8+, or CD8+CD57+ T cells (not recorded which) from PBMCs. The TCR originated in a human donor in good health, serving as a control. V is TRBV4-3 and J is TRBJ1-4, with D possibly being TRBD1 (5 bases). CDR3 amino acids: CASSQQLRDNEKLFF. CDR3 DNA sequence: TGCGCCAGCAGCCAACAACTCAGGGATAATGAAAAACTGTTTTTT.